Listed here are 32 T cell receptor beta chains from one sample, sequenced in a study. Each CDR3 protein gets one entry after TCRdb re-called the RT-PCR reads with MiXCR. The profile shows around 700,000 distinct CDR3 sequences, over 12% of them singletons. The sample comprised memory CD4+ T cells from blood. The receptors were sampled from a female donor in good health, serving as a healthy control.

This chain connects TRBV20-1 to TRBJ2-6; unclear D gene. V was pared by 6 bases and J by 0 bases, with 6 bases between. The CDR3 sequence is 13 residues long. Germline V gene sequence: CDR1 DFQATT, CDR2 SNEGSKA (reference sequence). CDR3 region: CSAAGSGANVLTF. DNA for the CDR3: TGCAGTGCCGCTGGCTCTGGGGCCAACGTCCTGACTTTC.

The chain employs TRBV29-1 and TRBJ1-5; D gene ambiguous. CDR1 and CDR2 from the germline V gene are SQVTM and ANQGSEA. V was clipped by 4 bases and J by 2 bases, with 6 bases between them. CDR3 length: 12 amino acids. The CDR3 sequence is CSVGAGNQPQHF. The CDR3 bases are TGCAGCGTTGGGGCAGGCAATCAGCCCCAGCATTTT.

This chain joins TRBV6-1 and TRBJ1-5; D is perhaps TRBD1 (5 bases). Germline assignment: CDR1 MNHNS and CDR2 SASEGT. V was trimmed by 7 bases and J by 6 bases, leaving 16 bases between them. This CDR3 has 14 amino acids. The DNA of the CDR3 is TGTGCCAGCACCACGCCAGGGATCGGTCAGCCCCAGCATTTT. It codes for CASTTPGIGQPQHF.

The CDR3 sequence: CASSEGTGLNTEAFF. In nucleotides, the CDR3 is TGTGCCAGTAGTGAAGGGACAGGGTTGAACACTGAAGCTTTCTTT. The chain uses TRBV19 and TRBJ1-1; the match to TRBD1 covers 9 bases. Looked up from germline, CDR1 is LNHDA and CDR2 is SQIVND (reference sequence). The CDR3 totals 15 residues. V lost 5 bases to trimming and J lost 0 bases; unmatched junction nucleotides: 4. The full variable domain, with the rest looked up from reference TRBV19 and TRBJ1-1, is DGGITQSPKYLFRKEGQNVTLSCEQNLNHDAMYWYRQDPGQGLRLIYYSQIVNDFQKGDIAEGYSVSREKKESFPLTVTSAQKNPTAFYLCASSEGTGLNTEAFFGQGTRLTVV.

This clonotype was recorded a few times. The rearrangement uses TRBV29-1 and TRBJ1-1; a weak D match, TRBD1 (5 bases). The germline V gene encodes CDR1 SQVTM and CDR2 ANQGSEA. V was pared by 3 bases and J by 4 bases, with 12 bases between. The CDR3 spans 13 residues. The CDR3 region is CSVEGLLVTEAFF. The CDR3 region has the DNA TGCAGCGTTGAGGGACTTTTGGTCACTGAAGCTTTCTTT.

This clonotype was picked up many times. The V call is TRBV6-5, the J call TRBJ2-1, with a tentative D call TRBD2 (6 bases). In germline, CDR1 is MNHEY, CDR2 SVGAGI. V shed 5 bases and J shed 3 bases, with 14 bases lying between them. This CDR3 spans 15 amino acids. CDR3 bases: TGTGCCAGCAGTCCCACCGGGACTCTCTACAATGAGCAGTTCTTC. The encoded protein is CASSPTGTLYNEQFF.

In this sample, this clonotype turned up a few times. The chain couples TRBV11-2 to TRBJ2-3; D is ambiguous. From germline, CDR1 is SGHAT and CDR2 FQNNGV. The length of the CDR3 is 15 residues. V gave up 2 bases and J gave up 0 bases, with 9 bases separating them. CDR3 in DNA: TGTGCCAGCAGCTTACCTCCGACCAGCACAGATACGCAGTATTTT. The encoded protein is CASSLPPTSTDTQYF.

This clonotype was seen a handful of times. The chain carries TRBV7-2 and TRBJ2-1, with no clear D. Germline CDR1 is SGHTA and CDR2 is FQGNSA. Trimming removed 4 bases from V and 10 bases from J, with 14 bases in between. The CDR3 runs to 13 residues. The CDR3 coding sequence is TGTGCCAGCAGCTCGCCGCAGGTTGCGGAGCAGTTCTTC. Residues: CASSSPQVAEQFF.

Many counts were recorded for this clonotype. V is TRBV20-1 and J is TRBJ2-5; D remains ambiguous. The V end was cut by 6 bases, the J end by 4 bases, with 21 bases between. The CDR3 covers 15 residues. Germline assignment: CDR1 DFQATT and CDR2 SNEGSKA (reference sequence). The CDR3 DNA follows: TGCAGTGCCCCCGAGGCAAGGGATTCTCCAGAGACCCAGTACTTC. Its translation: CSAPEARDSPETQYF.

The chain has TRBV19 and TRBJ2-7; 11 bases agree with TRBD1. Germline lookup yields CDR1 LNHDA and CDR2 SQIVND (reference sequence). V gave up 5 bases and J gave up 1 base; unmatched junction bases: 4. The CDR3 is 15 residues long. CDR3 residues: CASSAGTGGSYEQYF. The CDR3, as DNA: TGTGCCAGTAGTGCAGGGACAGGGGGTTCCTACGAGCAGTACTTC.

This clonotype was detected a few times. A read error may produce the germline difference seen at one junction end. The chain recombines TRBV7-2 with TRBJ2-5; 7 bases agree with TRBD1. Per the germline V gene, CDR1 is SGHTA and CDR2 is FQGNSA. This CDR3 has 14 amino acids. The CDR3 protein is CASTLRGTEETQYF. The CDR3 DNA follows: TGTGCCAGCACCTTAAGGGGGACAGAAGAGACCCAGTACTTC. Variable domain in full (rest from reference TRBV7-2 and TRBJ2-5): GAGVSQSPSNKVTEKGKDVELRCDPISGHTALYWYRQSLGQGLEFLIYFQGNSAPDKSGLPSDRFSAERTGGSVSTLTIQRTQQEDSAVYLCASTLRGTEETQYFGPGTRLLVL.

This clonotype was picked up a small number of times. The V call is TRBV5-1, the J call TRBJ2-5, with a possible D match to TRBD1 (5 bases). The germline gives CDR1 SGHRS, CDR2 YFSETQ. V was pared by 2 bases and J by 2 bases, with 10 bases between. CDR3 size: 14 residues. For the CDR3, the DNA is TGCGCCAGCAGCTTTACCAGGGTACAAGAGACCCAGTACTTC. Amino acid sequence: CASSFTRVQETQYF.

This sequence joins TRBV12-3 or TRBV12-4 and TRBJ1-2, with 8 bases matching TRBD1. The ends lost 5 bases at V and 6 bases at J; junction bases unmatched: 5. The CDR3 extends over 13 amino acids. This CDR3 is CASSDRGSDGYTF. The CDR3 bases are TGTGCCAGCAGTGACAGGGGTTCGGATGGCTACACCTTC.

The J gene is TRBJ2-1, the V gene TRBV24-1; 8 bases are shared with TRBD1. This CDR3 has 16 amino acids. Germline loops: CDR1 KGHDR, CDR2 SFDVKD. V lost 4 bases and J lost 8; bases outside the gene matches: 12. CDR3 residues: CATSDPSLGQGDEQFF. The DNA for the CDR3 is TGTGCCACCAGTGACCCCTCGCTTGGACAGGGCGATGAGCAGTTCTTC.

The CDR3 nucleotides are TGTGCCAGCCTTCTGTCCAGAAACACTGAAGCTTTCTTT. Amino acid sequence: CASLLSRNTEAFF. This chain links TRBV7-2 with TRBJ1-1; D is ambiguous. The CDR3 has 13 residues. Germline CDR1 and CDR2: SGHTA and FQGNSA. Trimming pared 8 bases from V and 2 bases from J, leaving 12 bases between.

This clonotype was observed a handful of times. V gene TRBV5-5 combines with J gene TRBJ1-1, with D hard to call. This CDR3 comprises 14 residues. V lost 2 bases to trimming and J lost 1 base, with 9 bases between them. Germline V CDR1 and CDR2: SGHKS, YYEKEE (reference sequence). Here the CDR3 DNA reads TGTGCCAGCAGCTTAGGGCTATCGAACACTGAAGCTTTCTTT. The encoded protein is CASSLGLSNTEAFF. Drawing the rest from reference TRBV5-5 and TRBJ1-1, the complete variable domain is DAGVTQSPTHLIKTRGQQVTLRCSPISGHKSVSWYQQVLGQGPQFIFQYYEKEERGRGNFPDRFSARQFPNYSSELNVNALLLGDSALYLCASSLGLSNTEAFFGQGTRLTVV.

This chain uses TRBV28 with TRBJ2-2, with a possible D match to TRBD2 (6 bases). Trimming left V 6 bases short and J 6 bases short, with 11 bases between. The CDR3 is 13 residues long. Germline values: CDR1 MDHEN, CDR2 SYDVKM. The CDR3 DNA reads TGTGCCAGCAGCGACCTAGCGCCCGGGGAGCTGTTTTTT. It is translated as CASSDLAPGELFF.

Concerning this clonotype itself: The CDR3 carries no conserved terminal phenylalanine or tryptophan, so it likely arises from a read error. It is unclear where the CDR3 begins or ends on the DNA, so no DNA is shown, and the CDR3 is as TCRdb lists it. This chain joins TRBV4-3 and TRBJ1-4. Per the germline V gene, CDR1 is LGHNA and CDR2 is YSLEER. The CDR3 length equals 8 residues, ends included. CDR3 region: CASSQDFG.

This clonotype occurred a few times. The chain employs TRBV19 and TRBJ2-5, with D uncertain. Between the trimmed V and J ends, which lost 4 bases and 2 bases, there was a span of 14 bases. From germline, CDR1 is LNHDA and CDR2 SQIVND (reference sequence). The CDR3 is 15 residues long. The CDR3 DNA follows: TGTGCCAGTAGTAGGCTACAAGCTCTACAAGAGACCCAGTACTTC. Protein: CASSRLQALQETQYF.

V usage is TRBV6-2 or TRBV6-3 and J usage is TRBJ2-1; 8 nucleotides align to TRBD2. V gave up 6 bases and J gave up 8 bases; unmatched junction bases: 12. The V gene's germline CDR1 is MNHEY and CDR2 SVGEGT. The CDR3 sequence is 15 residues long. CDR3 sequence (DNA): TGTGCCAGCAGCGCAGACGGGACTAGTATTCATGAGCAGTTCTTC. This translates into CASSADGTSIHEQFF.

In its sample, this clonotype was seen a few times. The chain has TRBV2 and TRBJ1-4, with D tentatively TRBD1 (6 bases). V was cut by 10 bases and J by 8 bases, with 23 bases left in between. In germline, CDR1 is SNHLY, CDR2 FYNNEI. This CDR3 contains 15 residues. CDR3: CATKGDTGRLEKLFF. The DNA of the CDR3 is TGTGCCACCAAGGGTGATACAGGGAGATTGGAAAAACTGTTTTTT. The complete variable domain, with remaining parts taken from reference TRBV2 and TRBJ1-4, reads EPEVTQTPSHQVTQMGQEVILRCVPISNHLYFYWYRQILGQKVEFLVSFYNNEISEKSEIFDDQFSVERPDGSNFTLKIRSTKLEDSAMYFCATKGDTGRLEKLFFGSGTQLSVL.

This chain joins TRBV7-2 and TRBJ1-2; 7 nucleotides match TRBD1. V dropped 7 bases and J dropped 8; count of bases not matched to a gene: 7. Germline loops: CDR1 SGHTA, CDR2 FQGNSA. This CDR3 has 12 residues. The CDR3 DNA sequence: TGTGCCAGCACCACAGGGGTGAAAGGCTACACCTTC. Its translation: CASTTGVKGYTF.

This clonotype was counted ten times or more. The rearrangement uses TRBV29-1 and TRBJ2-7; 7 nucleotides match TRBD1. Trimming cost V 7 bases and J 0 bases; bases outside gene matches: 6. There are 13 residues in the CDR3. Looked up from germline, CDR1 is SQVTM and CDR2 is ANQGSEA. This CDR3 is CSAGQESSYEQYF. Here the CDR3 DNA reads TGCAGCGCTGGACAGGAGAGCTCCTACGAGCAGTACTTC.

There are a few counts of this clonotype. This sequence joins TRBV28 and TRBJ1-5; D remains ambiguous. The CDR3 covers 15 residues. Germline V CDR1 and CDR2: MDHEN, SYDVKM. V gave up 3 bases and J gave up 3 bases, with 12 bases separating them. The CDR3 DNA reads TGTGCCAGCAGTTTTAGTCAGATTTACAATCAGCCCCAGCATTTT. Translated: CASSFSQIYNQPQHF.

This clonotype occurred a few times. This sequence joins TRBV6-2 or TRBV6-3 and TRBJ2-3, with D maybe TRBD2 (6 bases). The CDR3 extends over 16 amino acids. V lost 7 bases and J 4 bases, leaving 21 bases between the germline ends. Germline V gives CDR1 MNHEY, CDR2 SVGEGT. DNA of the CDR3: TGTGCCAGCACCAAGGCTAGTGGGAGGATTTCAGATACGCAGTATTTT. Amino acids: CASTKASGRISDTQYF.

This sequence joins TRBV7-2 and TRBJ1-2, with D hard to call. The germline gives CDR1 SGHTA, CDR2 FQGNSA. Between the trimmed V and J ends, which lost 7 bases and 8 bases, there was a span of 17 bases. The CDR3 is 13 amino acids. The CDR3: CASTLGPTEGYTF. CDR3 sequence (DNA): TGTGCCAGCACCCTCGGGCCCACAGAGGGCTACACCTTC.

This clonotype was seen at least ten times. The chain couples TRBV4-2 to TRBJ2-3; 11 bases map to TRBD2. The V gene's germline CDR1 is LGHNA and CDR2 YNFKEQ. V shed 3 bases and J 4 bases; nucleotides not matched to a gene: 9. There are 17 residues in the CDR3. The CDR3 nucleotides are TGTGCCAGCAGCCACCCCCGGGGGACTAGCGGTGCAGATACGCAGTATTTT. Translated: CASSHPRGTSGADTQYF.

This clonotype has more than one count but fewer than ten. The CDR3 spells CATSDPGTASSYEQYF. The CDR3 nucleotides read TGTGCCACCAGTGATCCCGGGACGGCTAGCTCCTACGAGCAGTACTTC. The chain is built from TRBV24-1 and TRBJ2-7, with D perhaps given as TRBD1 or TRBD2 (5 bases each). The CDR3 sequence is 16 residues long. V was pared by 3 bases and J by 0 bases, with 14 bases between. Looked up from germline, CDR1 is KGHDR and CDR2 is SFDVKD.

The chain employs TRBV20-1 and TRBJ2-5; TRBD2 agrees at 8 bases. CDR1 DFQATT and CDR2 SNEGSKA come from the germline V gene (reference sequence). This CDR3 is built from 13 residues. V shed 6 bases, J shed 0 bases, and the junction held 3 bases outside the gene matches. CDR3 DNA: TGCAGTGCCACGGGAGGGAACCAAGAGACCCAGTACTTC. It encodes CSATGGNQETQYF.

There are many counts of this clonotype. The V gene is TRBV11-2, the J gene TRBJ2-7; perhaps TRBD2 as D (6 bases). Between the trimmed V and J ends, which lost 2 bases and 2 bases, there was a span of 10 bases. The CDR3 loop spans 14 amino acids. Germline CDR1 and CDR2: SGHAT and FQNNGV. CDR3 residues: CASSLSREAYEQYF. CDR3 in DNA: TGTGCCAGCAGCTTAAGCAGGGAGGCCTACGAGCAGTACTTC.

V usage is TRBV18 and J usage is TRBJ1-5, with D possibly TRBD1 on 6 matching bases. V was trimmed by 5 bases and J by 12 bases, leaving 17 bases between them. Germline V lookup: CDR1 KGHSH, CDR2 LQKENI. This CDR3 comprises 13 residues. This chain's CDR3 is CASSSLRTDDQHF. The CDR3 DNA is TGTGCCAGCTCATCTCTCAGGACAGATGACCAGCATTTT.

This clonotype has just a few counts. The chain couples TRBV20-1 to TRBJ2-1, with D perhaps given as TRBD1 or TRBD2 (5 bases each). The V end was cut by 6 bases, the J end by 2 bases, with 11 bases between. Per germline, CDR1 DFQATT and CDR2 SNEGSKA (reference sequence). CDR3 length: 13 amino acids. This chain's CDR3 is CSARGRAYNEQFF. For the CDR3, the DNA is TGCAGTGCCCGGGGACGAGCCTACAATGAGCAGTTCTTC.